This record concerns one TCR beta chain sequence. Its target is unknown. The V end lost 3 bases, the J end lost 8 bases, and 13 bases lay between the germline ends. The germline CDR1 and CDR2 sequences are LNHNV and YYDKDF (reference sequence). The CDR3 is 13 amino acids. The data originate from a study of shared clonotypes between healthy human individuals. General observations from the study: An effect of sequencing depth on clonotype sharing among donors was expected. Clonotype sharing across a few donors was observed for about 5.2% of naive CD4 clonotypes.

Assay execution took place at the deep level. The data were produced by immunoSEQ multiplex PCR, yet TCRdb's version contains in-frame clones alone and is incomplete. The data contain over 700,000 clones, just under 75% of them singletons. The sample was memory CD4+ T cells sorted from blood. The subset: CD45RA-negative fraction. This chain uses TRBV15 with TRBJ1-2; D is possibly TRBD1 (5 bases). The source of this sequence is a woman aged 30 to 39 in good health. The CDR3 DNA sequence: TGTGCCACCAGCAGGTTAGGCAGGGACGGCTACACCTTC. This translates into CATSRLGRDGYTF.